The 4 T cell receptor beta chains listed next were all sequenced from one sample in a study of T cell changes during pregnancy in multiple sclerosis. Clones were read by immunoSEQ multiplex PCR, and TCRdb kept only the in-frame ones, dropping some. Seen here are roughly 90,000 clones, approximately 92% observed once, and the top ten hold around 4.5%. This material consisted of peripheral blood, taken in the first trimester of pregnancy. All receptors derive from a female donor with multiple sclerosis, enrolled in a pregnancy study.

Written as DNA, the CDR3 is TGTGCCAGCAGCCGGGACAGGGTCCGTTCGGAGCAGTATTTT. Translating gives CASSRDRVRSEQYF. This sequence joins TRBV6-1 and TRBJ2-3; 9 bases align to TRBD1. This CDR3 has 14 amino acids. The V segment lost 6 bases and the J segment 11 bases; nucleotides outside the gene matches: 12. Germline V gene lookup returns CDR1 MNHNS and CDR2 SASEGT.

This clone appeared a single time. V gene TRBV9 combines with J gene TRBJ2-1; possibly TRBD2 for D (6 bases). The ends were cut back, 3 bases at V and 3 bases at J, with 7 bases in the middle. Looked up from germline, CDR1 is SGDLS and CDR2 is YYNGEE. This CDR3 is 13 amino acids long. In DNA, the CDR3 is TGTGCCAGCAGCGAGGAGGGCTACAATGAGCAGTTCTTC. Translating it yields CASSEEGYNEQFF. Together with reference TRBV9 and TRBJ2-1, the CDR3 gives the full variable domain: DSGVTQTPKHLITATGQRVTLRCSPRSGDLSVYWYQQSLDQGLQFLIQYYNGEERAKGNILERFSAQQFPDLHSELNLSSLELGDSALYFCASSEEGYNEQFFGPGTRLTVL.

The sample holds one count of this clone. CDR3 sequence (DNA): TGTGCCAGCAGCTTAGGGGCAGGGGGTGGCTATGGCTACACCTTC. It yields the protein CASSLGAGGGYGYTF. The chain carries TRBV7-8 and TRBJ1-2; 7 positions match TRBD1. The germline gives CDR1 SGHVS, CDR2 FQNEAQ. Trimming took 1 base from V and 4 from J; bases not matched to a gene: 6. The CDR3 loop spans 15 amino acids. Looking up the rest from reference TRBV7-8 and TRBJ1-2 gives the full variable domain: GAGVSQSPRYKVAKRGQDVALRCDPISGHVSLFWYQQALGQGPEFLTYFQNEAQLDKSGLPSDRFFAERPEGSVSTLKIQRTQQEDSAVYLCASSLGAGGGYGYTFGSGTRLTVV.

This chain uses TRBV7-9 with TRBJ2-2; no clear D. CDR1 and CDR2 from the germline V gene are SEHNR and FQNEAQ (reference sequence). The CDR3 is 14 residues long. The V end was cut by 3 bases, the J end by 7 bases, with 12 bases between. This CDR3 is CASSFPSLRGELFF. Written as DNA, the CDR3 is TGTGCCAGCAGCTTCCCGTCCTTGCGCGGGGAGCTGTTTTTT.